Below, 13 T cell receptor beta chains from the same sample are listed, as sequenced in a study of OX40 agonist ivuxolimab in advanced cancers. TCRdb keeps only in-frame clones here, not all; method: immunoSEQ multiplex PCR. The sample consists of tens of thousands of clones, about 90% of them appearing once. The source was CD4+ or CD8+ T cells sorted from blood, collected in a trial of the OX40 agonist ivuxolimab. The origin of the receptors is an adult with an advanced solid tumor such as melanoma, head and neck, liver or kidney cancer.

The chain links TRBV6-4 to TRBJ2-1, with 9 bases fitting TRBD1. Germline lookup yields CDR1 MRHNA and CDR2 SNTAGT. This CDR3 is built from 16 residues. Trimming at V came to 3 bases and at J to 2 bases, leaving 5 bases not matched to a gene. The CDR3 DNA sequence: TGTGCCAGCAGTGAAGAAGGGACAGGGACCTACAATGAGCAGTTCTTC. Translating it yields CASSEEGTGTYNEQFF.

V gene TRBV29-1 combines with J gene TRBJ2-7; 7 bases align to TRBD1. Germline loops: CDR1 SQVTM, CDR2 ANQGSEA. After removal of 6 bases from V and 2 bases from J, the junction contained 10 bases not matched to a gene. The CDR3 sequence is 14 residues long. CDR3 sequence: CSVLLWDRAYEQYF. For the CDR3, the DNA is TGCAGCGTCCTACTATGGGACAGAGCCTACGAGCAGTACTTC.

The chain links TRBV6-5 to TRBJ2-1; D might be TRBD2 (5 bases). This CDR3 is built from 16 residues. Trimming took off 0 bases at V and 8 bases at J, with 17 bases between the two ends. The V gene's germline CDR1 is MNHEY and CDR2 SVGAGI. The CDR3 loop reads CASSYSKRNFQDEQFF. As DNA, the CDR3 is TGTGCCAGCAGTTACTCGAAGCGGAATTTCCAGGATGAGCAGTTCTTC.

This chain connects TRBV5-1 to TRBJ2-7; D may be TRBD1 or TRBD2 (5 bases each). Trimming took 0 bases from V and 0 from J, leaving 10 bases between them. The length of the CDR3 is 15 residues. The germline CDR1 and CDR2 sequences are SGHRS and YFSETQ. CDR3 sequence (DNA): TGCGCCAGCAGCTTGGACCCAGGGACCTCCTACGAGCAGTACTTC. Encoded protein: CASSLDPGTSYEQYF.

This chain connects TRBV9 to TRBJ2-5; D not certain. Germline CDR1 SGDLS, CDR2 YYNGEE. V lost 3 bases, J lost 1 base, and 7 bases lay in between. This CDR3 is 13 amino acids long. CDR3: CASSGPPQETQYF. As DNA, the CDR3 is TGTGCCAGCAGCGGTCCCCCCCAAGAGACCCAGTACTTC.

This chain uses TRBV19 with TRBJ2-5, with a weak D call TRBD2 (5 bases). Trimming removed 8 bases at V and 4 bases at J, with 5 bases between. The germline V gene has CDR1 LNHDA and CDR2 SQIVND (reference sequence). CDR3 length: 10 amino acids. The CDR3 sequence is CASGGETQYF. The CDR3 bases are TGTGCCAGTGGAGGAGAGACCCAGTACTTC.

This clone was detected only once. The chain combines TRBV5-4 with TRBJ2-7, with D maybe TRBD2 (5 bases). Germline CDR1 SGHNT, CDR2 YYREEE (reference sequence). CDR3 size: 14 residues. Between the trimmed V and J ends, which lost 2 bases and 0 bases, there was a span of 9 bases. The CDR3 spells CASSFSGSSYEQYF. The CDR3 DNA sequence: TGTGCCAGCAGCTTTTCGGGGAGCTCCTACGAGCAGTACTTC.

J is TRBJ2-1 and V is TRBV5-4; D remains unclear. Germline V gene lookup returns CDR1 SGHNT and CDR2 YYREEE (reference sequence). Trimming took off 4 bases at V and 0 bases at J, with 11 bases between the two ends. This CDR3 has 15 amino acids. The CDR3: CASSLEGHSYNEQFF. The CDR3 DNA reads as TGTGCCAGCAGCCTGGAAGGGCACTCCTACAATGAGCAGTTCTTC.

V is TRBV6-5 and J is TRBJ1-1, with D maybe TRBD1 (5 bases). Germline V gene lookup returns CDR1 MNHEY and CDR2 SVGAGI. CDR3 length: 14 residues. Trimming stripped 5 bases from V and 0 bases from J, with 10 bases between. The CDR3 region is CASSTTAMNTEAFF. CDR3 nucleotide sequence: TGTGCCAGCAGTACGACAGCTATGAACACTGAAGCTTTCTTT.

This clone appeared a single time. The chain joins TRBV28 to TRBJ1-1, with 7 bases that match TRBD1. Germline V gene lookup returns CDR1 MDHEN and CDR2 SYDVKM. CDR3 length: 14 amino acids. V lost 6 bases to trimming and J lost 2 bases; unmatched junction nucleotides: 6. This chain's CDR3 is CASSSTGFNTEAFF. CDR3 DNA sequence: TGTGCCAGCAGCTCGACAGGGTTCAACACTGAAGCTTTCTTT.

The chain couples TRBV2 to TRBJ1-2; a weak D match, TRBD1 (6 bases). Germline CDR1 reads SNHLY; CDR2 reads FYNNEI. The CDR3 has 14 amino acids. Trimming removed 6 bases at V and 4 bases at J, with 15 bases between. DNA of the CDR3: TGTGCCAGCAGCCCCAGGGGATACATCTATGGCTACACCTTC. This gives the protein CASSPRGYIYGYTF.

This clone occurred a few times. The chain carries TRBV11-2 and TRBJ1-5; a possible D gene is TRBD1 (6 bases). From germline, CDR1 is SGHAT and CDR2 FQNNGV. Trimming removed 2 bases at V and 4 bases at J, with 12 bases between. This CDR3 contains 15 residues. The CDR3 region is CASSLTVGANQPQHF. As DNA, the CDR3 is TGTGCCAGCAGCTTAACAGTGGGGGCGAATCAGCCCCAGCATTTT. The entire variable domain, with the rest obtained from reference TRBV11-2 and TRBJ1-5, is as follows: EAGVAQSPRYKIIEKRQSVAFWCNPISGHATLYWYQQILGQGPKLLIQFQNNGVVDDSQLPKDRFSAERLKGVDSTLKIQPAKLEDSAVYLCASSLTVGANQPQHFGDGTRLSIL.

This rearrangement joins TRBV10-3 to TRBJ1-2, with 12 bases that match TRBD1. With V trimmed by 1 base and J by 7 bases, 7 bases remained unmatched. The germline V gene encodes CDR1 ENHRY and CDR2 SYGVKD. The CDR3 sequence is 16 residues long. The CDR3 loop reads CAISEFGTGGYSGYTF. In DNA form, the CDR3 reads TGTGCCATCAGTGAGTTTGGGACAGGGGGCTATTCTGGCTACACCTTC.